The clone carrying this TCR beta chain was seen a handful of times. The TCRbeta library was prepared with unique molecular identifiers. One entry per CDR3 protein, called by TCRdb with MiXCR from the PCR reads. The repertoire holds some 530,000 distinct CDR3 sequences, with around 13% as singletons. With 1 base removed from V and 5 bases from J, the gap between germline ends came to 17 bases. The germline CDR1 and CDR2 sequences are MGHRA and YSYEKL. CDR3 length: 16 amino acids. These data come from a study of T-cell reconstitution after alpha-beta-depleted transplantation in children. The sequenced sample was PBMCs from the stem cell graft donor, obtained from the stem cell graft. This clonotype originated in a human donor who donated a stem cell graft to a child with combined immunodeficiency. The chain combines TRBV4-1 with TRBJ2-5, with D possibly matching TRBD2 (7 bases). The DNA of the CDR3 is TGCGCCAGCAGCCAAGTGGGAGGGGGGCCGGAGGAGACCCAGTACTTC. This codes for CASSQVGGGPEETQYF.